The text below deals with one T cell receptor beta chain. The antigen it binds to is not known. The record has no base qualities; no much larger clone is one base away. The immunoSEQ Assay, a bias-controlled multiplex PCR, was used to amplify TCRbeta CDR3 regions from genomic DNA. The source study handled its data this way. Within the assay, amplification of reference gene primers was used to estimate how many nucleated cells each sample contained. Sequence reads were collapsed and filtered to measure the absolute abundance of every unique TCRbeta CDR3 rearrangement. Productive Simpson clonality was computed per sample as the square root of Simpson's diversity index over productive rearrangements. The source is immuneACCESS, and TCRdb retained only in-frame sequences with V and J called. Part of the clones is not carried over; for the studies checked, unresolved V genes explain less than half of this, and the remainder is unexplained. V, J and clone size are taken as reported in that table, and D and trimming were inferred from the DNA itself. Counted in this sample were 350,000 to 400,000 clones; around nine tenths of them appeared once. Under 8.5% of the sample rests with the top ten.

In Seattle, one collaborating source enrolled patients while the infection was active and tracked those patients longitudinally over the course of disease. Each collaborating institution followed its own protocols to collect whole blood in K2EDTA tubes. Collaborator samples were shipped for TCRbeta analysis as frozen whole blood, isolated PBMCs, or DNA extracted from either sample type. This record comes from a study of blood T cell repertoires in COVID-19 (dated by TCRdb to the early 2020s). With respect to the entire study: The collaborator samples originated in the United States, Italy and Spain and spanned the acute and convalescent phases of COVID-19. The prospective study material was composed of cDNA or gDNA derived from T cells, B-cell-depleted T cells, or PBMCs. Deeply sampled blood TCRbeta repertoires from subjects exposed to, actively infected with, or recovered from COVID-19 were included in the dataset. The repertoires were released in a freely available public database meant as a resource for research on the immune response to SARS-CoV-2. The samples were drawn from the first 160 participants of the ongoing ImmuneRACE study and from 1,254 subjects provided by 6 global collaborators. The sample metadata nearly always contained a de-identified subject ID, COVID-19 status, age in years and sex. Where available, HLA class I and class II types were taken from metadata supplied by the sample provider and were not determined by assay-based typing. General conclusions and limits of the study: Clinical and demographic metadata were provided uncurated, with the amount varying by source and participant.

The TCR originated in a woman aged 55 to 70 with COVID-19, enrolled during active disease. Source material: peripheral blood.

The CDR3 reads as follows: CASMPGRGTYNEQFF. In nucleotide form, the sequence is TGCGCCAGCATGCCAGGCAGGGGGACCTACAATGAGCAGTTCTTC. The chain is made from TRBV10-2 and TRBJ2-1; TRBD1 aligns with 7 central bases. Taken from the germline V gene, the CDR1 and CDR2 loops are WSHSY and SAAADI. V is cut back by 7 bases and J by 2 bases, with 8 bases in the junction unmatched. There are 15 amino acids in the CDR3, from cysteine to phenylalanine inclusive. Only the CDR3 portion is preserved as DNA: 45 bases, with reading frame beginning at the first base.